This T cell receptor (beta chain) was captured in a study of graft-versus-host responses after intestinal transplantation. Across the whole study: Isolated intestinal, liver-intestinal, or multivisceral transplants were what recipients had. Study findings and constraints: Detection of GvH clones occurred in recipient marrow, and some had their first appearance in ileum or blood. Within the allografts of patients who had graft-donor T cell macrochimerism, graft-versus-host to host-versus-graft clonal ratios were high. Circulating GvH clones peaking coincided with falling HvG clones soon after transplant.

Trimming removed 2 bases from V and 3 bases from J; junction bases left unmatched: 8. Germline V gives CDR1 SGHRS, CDR2 YFSETQ. There are 15 residues in the CDR3. Only in-frame clones appear in the TCRdb table, and some are missing; sequencing was by immunoSEQ multiplex PCR. The sample consists of about 36,000 clones, roughly 95% of them appearing once. Comments on this clone: What it binds is not known.

The receptor was isolated from a human donor who was the organ donor for an intestinal transplant. The input for sequencing was unstimulated CD4+ T cells sorted from spleen or lymph node cells, taken before transplant. The chain employs TRBV5-1 and TRBJ2-7, with 7 bases that match TRBD1. The CDR3 reads CASSLTGAIYYEQYF. In DNA, the CDR3 is TGCGCCAGCAGCTTAACAGGGGCGATATACTACGAGCAGTACTTC.